The rows below give T cell receptor beta chains drawn from one sample of a study of blood T cell repertoires in COVID-19. Profiled with immunoSEQ multiplex PCR; TCRdb holds only in-frame clones, not every one. The data contain 170,000 or so clones, about 78% of them seen just once; the ten biggest clones take up around 16%. Sample: PBMCs or T cells enriched from blood (not recorded which). These receptors all stem from a woman between 45 and 60 years old who had recovered from COVID-19. Both conserved end residues are trimmed from each CDR3. D genes are given only for firm matches.

TRBD1 | TRBJ1-5 | TRBV7-9 | ASSKGQGNQPQH
. | TRBJ1-2 | TRBV6-5 | ASSYSGDSVTYGYT
TRBD1 | TRBJ1-2 | TRBV28 | ASTWGLDRGYGYT
TRBD1 | TRBJ1-1 | TRBV11-2 | ASSLHNRQGAPRTEAF
TRBD2 | TRBJ2-1 | TRBV28 | ASSLGSGGSFSSYNEQF
. | TRBJ2-3 | TRBV28 | ASSLGQVADTQY
TRBD1 | TRBJ1-1 | TRBV18 | ASSRSRTGGTEAF
TRBD2 | TRBJ2-1 | TRBV3-1/TRBV3-2 | ASSPPGGRATNEQF
. | TRBJ1-3 | TRBV5-1 | ASTLSGRASGNTIY
. | TRBJ2-7 | TRBV6-5 | ASRRGGKSSYEQY
. | TRBJ2-3 | TRBV19 | ASSIGRGTDTQY
TRBD1 | TRBJ1-4 | TRBV7-9 | ASSGQTGGHEKLF
TRBD2 | TRBJ2-2 | TRBV19 | ASTQRGGSGDAGELF
. | TRBJ1-1 | TRBV28 | ASSIDRDTRGAF
. | TRBJ2-1 | TRBV5-1 | ASSSRNITGKGINEQF
. | TRBJ1-2 | TRBV24-1 | ATSDGVGRDGYT
TRBD1 | TRBJ1-5 | TRBV19 | ASSRGQVNSNQPQH
TRBD1 | TRBJ2-1 | TRBV5-1 | ASSFSTGDNEQF
TRBD2 | TRBJ2-1 | TRBV3-1/TRBV3-2 | ASTGREGQNEQF
TRBD2 | TRBJ2-4 | TRBV19 | ASNTPGLAGGEKNIQY
. | TRBJ2-2 | TRBV3-1/TRBV3-2 | ASSQVGKELF
. | TRBJ1-4 | TRBV6-9 | ASSSGRTSNEKLF
. | TRBJ2-7 | TRBV7-8 | ASSLKAATGTDEQY
. | TRBJ1-4 | TRBV15 | ATSRRGINEKLF
. | TRBJ2-1 | TRBV21-1 | ASSSIAGEKPPPLNEQF
. | TRBJ2-6 | TRBV5-1 | ASSLSSIPGANVLT
. | TRBJ1-6 | TRBV6-5 | ASSYSSYNSPLH
. | TRBJ2-1 | TRBV6-4 | ASNGLSGSYNEQF
TRBD2 | TRBJ2-1 | TRBV7-3 | ASSSGTSGSHEQF
TRBD2 | TRBJ2-2 | TRBV7-8 | ASSPWEGRAGELF
TRBD1 | TRBJ1-2 | TRBV18 | ASSPWTGESYGYT
. | TRBJ1-5 | TRBV4-3 | ASSQDSYSNQPQH
. | TRBJ1-4 | TRBV3-1/TRBV3-2 | ASSQLREKLF
TRBD1 | TRBJ1-5 | TRBV5-6 | ASSLGPSSGQPLGPQH
. | TRBJ2-2 | TRBV7-9 | ASSRQGRVTGELF
. | TRBJ2-7 | TRBV16 | ASSQSAGLSHEQY
. | TRBJ2-1 | TRBV7-2 | ASSSVSYNEQF
TRBD2 | TRBJ2-2 | TRBV28 | ASRYRTGLVQNTGELF
. | TRBJ2-6 | TRBV18 | ASSIGEAGANVLT
. | TRBJ2-5 | TRBV27 | ASSPRRETQY
. | TRBJ2-7 | TRBV11-3 | ASTQRQSSYEQY
. | TRBJ1-2 | TRBV5-4 | ASSADSFYGYT
TRBD2 | TRBJ2-1 | TRBV3-1/TRBV3-2 | ASSRAGGNEQF
. | TRBJ2-3 | TRBV6-5 | ASSSGDTQY
. | TRBJ2-7 | TRBV7-9 | ASRAGSLSYEQY
TRBD2 | TRBJ2-3 | TRBV7-2 | ASSLIAGAGDTQY
. | TRBJ2-1 | TRBV6-2/TRBV6-3 | ASSITRGRNEQF
TRBD2 | TRBJ2-2 | TRBV9 | ASSAGTSGAWGELF
. | TRBJ2-5 | TRBV6-5 | ASNTPRETQY